The present T cell receptor (beta chain) was sequenced within a study of technical replicates of blood from a few donors. J gave up 13 bases and V 7 bases, and 8 bases lay outside the gene matches. Germline-derived CDR1 and CDR2 are MNHEY and SMNVEV (reference sequence). This CDR3 spans 13 amino acids. Using immunoSEQ multiplex PCR, the repertoire was profiled, and TCRdb retains in-frame clones only, with some absent. The sample lists about 80,000 clones; around 97% were seen once. The sequenced sample was T cells isolated from PBMCs. This clonotype was obtained from a human donor in good health. The chain uses TRBV27 and TRBJ2-1, with 12 bases identical to TRBD2. CDR3 loop: CASTPGLAGPQFF. DNA for the CDR3: TGTGCCAGCACTCCGGGACTAGCGGGCCCCCAGTTCTTC.